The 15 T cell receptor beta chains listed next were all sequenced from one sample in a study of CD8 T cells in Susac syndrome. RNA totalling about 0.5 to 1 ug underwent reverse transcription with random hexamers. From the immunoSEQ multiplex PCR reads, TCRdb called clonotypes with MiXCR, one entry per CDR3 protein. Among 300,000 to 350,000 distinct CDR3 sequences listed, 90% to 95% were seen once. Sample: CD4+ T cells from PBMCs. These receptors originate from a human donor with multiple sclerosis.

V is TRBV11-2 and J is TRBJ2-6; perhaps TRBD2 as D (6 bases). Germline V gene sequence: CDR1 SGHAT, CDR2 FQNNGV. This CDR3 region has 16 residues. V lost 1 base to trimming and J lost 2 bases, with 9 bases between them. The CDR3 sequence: CASSLARGAGANVLTF. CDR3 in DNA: TGTGCCAGCAGCTTAGCTCGCGGGGCTGGGGCCAACGTCCTGACTTTC.

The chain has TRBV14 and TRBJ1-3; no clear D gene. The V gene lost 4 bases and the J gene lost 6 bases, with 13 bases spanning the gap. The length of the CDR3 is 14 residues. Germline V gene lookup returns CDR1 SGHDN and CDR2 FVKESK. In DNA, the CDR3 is TGTGCCAGCAGCCCCCATAGGGCAGCAAACACCATATATTTT. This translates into CASSPHRAANTIYF.

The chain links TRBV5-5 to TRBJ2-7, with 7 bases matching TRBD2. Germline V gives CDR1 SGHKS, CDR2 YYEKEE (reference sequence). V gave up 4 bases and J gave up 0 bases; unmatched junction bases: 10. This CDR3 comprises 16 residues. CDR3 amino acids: CASSARGSGVSYEQYF. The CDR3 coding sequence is TGTGCCAGCAGCGCTCGGGGCAGCGGGGTCTCCTACGAGCAGTACTTC.

This CDR3 is CSAIRGPQETQYF. The CDR3 DNA follows: TGCAGTGCTATCCGGGGACCACAAGAGACCCAGTACTTC. The rearrangement uses TRBV20-1 and TRBJ2-5; either TRBD1 or TRBD2 may supply D (5 bases each). This CDR3 has 13 residues. With 4 bases removed from V and 2 bases from J, the gap between germline ends came to 11 bases. Looked up from germline, CDR1 is DFQATT and CDR2 is SNEGSKA (reference sequence).

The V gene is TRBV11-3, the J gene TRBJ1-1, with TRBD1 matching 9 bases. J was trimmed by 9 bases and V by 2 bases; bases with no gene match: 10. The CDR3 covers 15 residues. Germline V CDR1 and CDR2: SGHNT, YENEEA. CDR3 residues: CASSLRQGDLPKAFF. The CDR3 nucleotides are TGTGCCAGCAGCTTACGACAGGGGGATCTCCCGAAAGCTTTCTTT.

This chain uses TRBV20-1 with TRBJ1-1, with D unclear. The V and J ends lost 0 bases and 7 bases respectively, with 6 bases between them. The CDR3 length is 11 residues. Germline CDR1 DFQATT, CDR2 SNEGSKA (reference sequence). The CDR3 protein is CSAREGSEAFF. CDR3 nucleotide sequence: TGCAGTGCTAGAGAGGGAAGTGAAGCTTTCTTT.

In DNA, the CDR3 is TGTGCCAGCAGTCGACGAACCCAATTGAACACTGAAGCTTTCTTT. This codes for CASSRRTQLNTEAFF. The rearrangement uses TRBV6-2 or TRBV6-3 and TRBJ1-1; D is ambiguous. The CDR3 extends over 15 amino acids. CDR1 and CDR2 from the germline V gene are MNHEY and SVGEGT. The V end lost 5 bases, the J end lost 0 bases, and 13 bases lay between the germline ends.

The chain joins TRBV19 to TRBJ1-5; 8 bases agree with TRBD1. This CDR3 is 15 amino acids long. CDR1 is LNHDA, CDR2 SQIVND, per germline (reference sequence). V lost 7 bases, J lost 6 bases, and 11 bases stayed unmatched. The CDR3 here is CASTPTPGQVQPQHF. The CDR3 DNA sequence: TGTGCCAGTACTCCTACCCCGGGACAGGTTCAGCCCCAGCATTTT. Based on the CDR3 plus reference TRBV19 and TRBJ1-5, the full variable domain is DGGITQSPKYLFRKEGQNVTLSCEQNLNHDAMYWYRQDPGQGLRLIYYSQIVNDFQKGDIAEGYSVSREKKESFPLTVTSAQKNPTAFYLCASTPTPGQVQPQHFGDGTRLSIL.

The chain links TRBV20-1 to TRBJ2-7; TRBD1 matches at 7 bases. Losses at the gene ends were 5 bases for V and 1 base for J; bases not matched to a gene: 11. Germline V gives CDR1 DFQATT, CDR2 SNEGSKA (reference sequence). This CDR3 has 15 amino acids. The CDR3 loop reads CSALERQGPSYEQYF. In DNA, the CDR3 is TGCAGTGCTCTCGAGCGACAGGGCCCGTCCTACGAGCAGTACTTC.

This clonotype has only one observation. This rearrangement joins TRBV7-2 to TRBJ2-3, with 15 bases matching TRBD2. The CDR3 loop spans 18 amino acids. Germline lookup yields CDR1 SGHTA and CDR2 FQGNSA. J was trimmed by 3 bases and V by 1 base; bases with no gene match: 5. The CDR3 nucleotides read TGTGCCAGCAGCTTAGTAGGACTAGCGGGAGGGCAAACAGATACGCAGTATTTT. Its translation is CASSLVGLAGGQTDTQYF.

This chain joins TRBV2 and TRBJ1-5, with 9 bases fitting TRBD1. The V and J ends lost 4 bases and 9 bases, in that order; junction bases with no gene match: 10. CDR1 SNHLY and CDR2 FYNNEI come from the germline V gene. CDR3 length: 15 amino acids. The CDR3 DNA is TGTGCCAGCAGTGTGTGGGGACAGGGAGGTCGGCCCCAGCATTTT. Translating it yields CASSVWGQGGRPQHF.

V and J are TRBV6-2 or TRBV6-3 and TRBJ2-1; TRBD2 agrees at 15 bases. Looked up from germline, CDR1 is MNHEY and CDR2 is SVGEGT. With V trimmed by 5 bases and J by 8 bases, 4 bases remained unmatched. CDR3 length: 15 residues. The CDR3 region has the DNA TGTGCCAGCAGTACTCGGACTAGCGGGGGGGATGAGCAGTTCTTC. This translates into CASSTRTSGGDEQFF.

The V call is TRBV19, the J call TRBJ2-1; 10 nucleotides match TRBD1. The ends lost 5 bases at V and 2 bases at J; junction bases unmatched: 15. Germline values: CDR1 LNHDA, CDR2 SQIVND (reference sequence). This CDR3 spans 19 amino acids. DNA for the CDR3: TGTGCCAGTAGTTTCCGGGACAGGGGTTTCAGCGGGACCTACAATGAGCAGTTCTTC. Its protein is CASSFRDRGFSGTYNEQFF. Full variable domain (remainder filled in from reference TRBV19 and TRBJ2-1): DGGITQSPKYLFRKEGQNVTLSCEQNLNHDAMYWYRQDPGQGLRLIYYSQIVNDFQKGDIAEGYSVSREKKESFPLTVTSAQKNPTAFYLCASSFRDRGFSGTYNEQFFGPGTRLTVL.

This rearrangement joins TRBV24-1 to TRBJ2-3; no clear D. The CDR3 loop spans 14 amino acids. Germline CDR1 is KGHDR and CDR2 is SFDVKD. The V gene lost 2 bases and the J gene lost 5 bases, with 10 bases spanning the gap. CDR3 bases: TGTGCCACCAGTGATTCCCGTGTGAGAGATACGCAGTATTTT. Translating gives CATSDSRVRDTQYF.

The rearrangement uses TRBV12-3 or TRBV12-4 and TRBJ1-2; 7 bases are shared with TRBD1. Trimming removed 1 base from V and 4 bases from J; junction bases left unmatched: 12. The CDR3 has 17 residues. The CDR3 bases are TGTGCCAGCAGTTTAGAATGGGACAGCCAACTGTTCTATGGCTACACCTTC. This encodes CASSLEWDSQLFYGYTF.